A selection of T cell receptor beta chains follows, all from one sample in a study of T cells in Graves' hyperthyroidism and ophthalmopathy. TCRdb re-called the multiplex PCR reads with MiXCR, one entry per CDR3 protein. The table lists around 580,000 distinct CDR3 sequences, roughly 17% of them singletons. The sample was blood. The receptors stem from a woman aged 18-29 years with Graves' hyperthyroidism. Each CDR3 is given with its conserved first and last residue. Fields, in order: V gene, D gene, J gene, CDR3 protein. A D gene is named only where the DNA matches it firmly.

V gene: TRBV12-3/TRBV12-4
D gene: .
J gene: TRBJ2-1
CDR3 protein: CASSLEGGAHEQFF

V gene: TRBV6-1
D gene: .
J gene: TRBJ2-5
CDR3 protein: CASSELAGKVETQYF

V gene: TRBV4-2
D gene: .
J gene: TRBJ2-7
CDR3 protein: CASSQESGEQYF

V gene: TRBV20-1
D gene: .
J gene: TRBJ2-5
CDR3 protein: CSARDFATGQNF

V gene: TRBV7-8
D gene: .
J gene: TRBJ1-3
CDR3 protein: CASSPMVSGNTIYF

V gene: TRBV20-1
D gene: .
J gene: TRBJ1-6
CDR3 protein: CSARVGLRTNSPLHF

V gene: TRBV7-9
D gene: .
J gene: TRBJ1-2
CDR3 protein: CASSFQYGYTF

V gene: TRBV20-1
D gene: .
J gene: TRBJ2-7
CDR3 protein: CSAREATPPFYEQYF

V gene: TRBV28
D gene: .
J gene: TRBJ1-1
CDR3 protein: CASSEPGGNTEAFF

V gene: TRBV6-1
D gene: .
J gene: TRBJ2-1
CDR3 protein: CASSEYANPSYNEQFF

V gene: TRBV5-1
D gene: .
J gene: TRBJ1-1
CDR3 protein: CASSFGGGPNTEAFF

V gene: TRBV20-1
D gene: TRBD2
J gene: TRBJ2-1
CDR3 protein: CSARDFLAGGRVEQFF

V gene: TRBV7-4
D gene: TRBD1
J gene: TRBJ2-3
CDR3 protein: CASSLLWTGGAYTQYF

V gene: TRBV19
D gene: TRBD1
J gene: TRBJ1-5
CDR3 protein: CASSIDRWAGGDPQHF

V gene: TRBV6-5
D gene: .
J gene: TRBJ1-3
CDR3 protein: CASSYEASGNTIYF

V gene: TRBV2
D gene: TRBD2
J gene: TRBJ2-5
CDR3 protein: CASNSGGYGETQYF

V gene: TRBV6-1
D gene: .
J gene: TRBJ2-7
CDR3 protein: CARVPQGVEQYF

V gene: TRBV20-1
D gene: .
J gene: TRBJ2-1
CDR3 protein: CSAAGAVRGKGDNEQFF

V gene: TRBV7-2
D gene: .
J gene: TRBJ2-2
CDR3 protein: CASSKQGTGELFF

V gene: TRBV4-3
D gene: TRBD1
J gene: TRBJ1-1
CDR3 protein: CASSQPGQDTEAFF

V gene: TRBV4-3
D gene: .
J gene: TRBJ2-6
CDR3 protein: CASSQSGGRGANVLTF

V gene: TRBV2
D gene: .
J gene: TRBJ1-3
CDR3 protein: CASSESGDVSGNTIYF

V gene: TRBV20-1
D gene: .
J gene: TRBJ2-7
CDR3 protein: CSAKSGTPLRAGHEQYF

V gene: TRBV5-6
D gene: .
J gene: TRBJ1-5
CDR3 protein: CASSLVDNQPQHF

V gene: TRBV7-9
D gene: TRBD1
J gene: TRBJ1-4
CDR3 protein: CASSSRQGNNEKLFF

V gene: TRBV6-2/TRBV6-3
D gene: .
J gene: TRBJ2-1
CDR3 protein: CASRPDGPRGNEQFF

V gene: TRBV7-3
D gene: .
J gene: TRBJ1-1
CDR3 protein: CASSLTSRTEAFF

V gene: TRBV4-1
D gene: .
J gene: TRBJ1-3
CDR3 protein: CASSQDLEGRNTIYF

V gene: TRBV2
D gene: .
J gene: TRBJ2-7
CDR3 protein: CASSGGAATYEQYF

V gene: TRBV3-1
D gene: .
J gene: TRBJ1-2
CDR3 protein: CASSQDFLGGYTF

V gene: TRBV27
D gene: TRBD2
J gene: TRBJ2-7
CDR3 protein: CASSLSPTSGRAAEQYF

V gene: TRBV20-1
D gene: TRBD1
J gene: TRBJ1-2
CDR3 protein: CSARGTAGTGNYGYTF